This is a list of T cell receptor beta chains from one sample in a study of T cell repertoires in cytomegalovirus infection. From the reads, TCRdb called clonotypes with MiXCR, one entry per CDR3 protein. Of fewer than 1,000,000 distinct CDR3 sequences in the sample, around a third were seen once. Their antigens are not known. The input for sequencing was cultured CD8+ T cells from PBMCs, taken from culture after CMV antigen stimulation. The receptors come from a human donor in good health (CMV status not recorded). Some clones in this sample may be carry-over from other donors' samples. Each CDR3 is given with its conserved first and last residue. D genes are given only for firm matches. The listing skips clone size in some rows; elsewhere it reads once, few, many or a size class.

clone_size j_call d_call v_call cdr3_aa cdr3_nt
many TRBJ1-5 NA TRBV7-8 CASSLWSGDSNQPQHF TGTGCCAGCAGCTTGTGGTCCGGGGATAGCAATCAGCCCCAGCATTTT
few TRBJ2-2 NA TRBV6-2/TRBV6-3 CASWTVNTGELFF TGTGCCAGTTGGACGGTGAACACCGGGGAGCTGTTTTTT
once TRBJ2-3 TRBD2 TRBV27 CASSSRLAGVVDTQYF TGTGCCAGCAGTTCGCGACTAGCGGGGGTTGTAGATACGCAGTATTTT
NA TRBJ2-7 TRBD1 TRBV19 CASAPTGGIPYEQYF TGTGCCAGTGCTCCAACAGGGGGCATACCCTACGAGCAGTACTTC
NA TRBJ2-7 NA TRBV20-1 CSASGESPSFSYEQYF TGCAGTGCTAGTGGCGAAAGCCCCTCTTTTTCCTACGAGCAGTACTTC
NA TRBJ2-5 NA TRBV7-6 CASSDRTDQETQYF TGTGCCAGCAGCGACCGGACAGACCAAGAGACCCAGTACTTC
many TRBJ1-2 NA TRBV6-5 CASSYGEGLSSNYGYTF TGTGCCAGCAGTTACGGGGAGGGTCTTTCATCCAACTATGGCTACACCTTC
few TRBJ1-6 NA TRBV27 CASSPNIGQLESPLHF TGTGCCAGCAGTCCCAATATCGGACAGTTGGAGTCACCCCTCCACTTT
NA TRBJ1-1 TRBD1 TRBV10-3 CAIGGRGNTEAYF TGTGCCATCGGAGGCAGGGGGAACACTGAAGCTTACTTT
NA TRBJ1-4 NA TRBV27 CATGPPTNEKLFF TGTGCCACGGGACCGCCAACTAATGAAAAACTGTTTTTT
many TRBJ2-1 TRBD2 TRBV7-2 CASSLGWLAGGYNEQFF TGTGCCAGCAGCTTAGGTTGGCTAGCGGGGGGATACAATGAGCAGTTCTTC
many TRBJ1-1 NA TRBV19 CASSIWDGMNTEAFF TGTGCCAGTAGTATCTGGGACGGGATGAACACTGAAGCTTTCTTT
NA TRBJ1-4 NA TRBV12-3/TRBV12-4 CASSDQGKREKLFF TGTGCCAGCAGTGACCAGGGGAAACGTGAAAAACTGTTTTTT
NA TRBJ2-1 NA TRBV24-1 CTTLKGGTKEYNEQFF TGTACCACCTTAAAGGGGGGGACGAAAGAATACAATGAGCAGTTCTTC
many TRBJ2-1 NA TRBV12-3/TRBV12-4 CASSLQGFNEQFF TGTGCCAGCAGTTTACAGGGTTTCAATGAGCAGTTCTTC
few TRBJ2-1 TRBD2 TRBV20-1 CSARPGLAGGFNEQFF TGCAGTGCTAGACCGGGACTAGCGGGGGGCTTCAATGAGCAGTTCTTC
NA TRBJ2-2 NA TRBV19 CASTSEEQGLNTGELFF TGTGCCAGTACCTCCGAGGAACAGGGCCTAAACACCGGGGAGCTGTTTTTT
many TRBJ2-1 NA TRBV7-8 CASSLGASRLNEQFF TGTGCCAGCAGCTTAGGGGCATCCAGACTCAATGAGCAGTTCTTC
NA TRBJ2-7 NA TRBV5-6 CASRGGNINEQYF TGTGCTTCCAGGGGCGGGAATATAAACGAGCAGTACTTC
few TRBJ1-2 NA TRBV12-3/TRBV12-4 CASTPRTRAGYGYTF TGTGCCAGCACCCCAAGGACTCGGGCGGGCTATGGCTACACCTTC
few TRBJ2-3 TRBD1 TRBV25-1 CASSSGQGQYF TGTGCCAGCAGTTCCGGACAGGGGCAGTATTTT
NA TRBJ1-2 TRBD1 TRBV6-5 CASSQGGRNYGYTF TGTGCCAGCAGTCAGGGGGGGAGAAACTATGGCTACACCTTC
few TRBJ1-6 NA TRBV9 CASSGTGSYNSPLHF TGTGCCAGCAGCGGAACAGGGTCCTATAATTCACCCCTCCACTTT
NA TRBJ2-3 TRBD2 TRBV12-3/TRBV12-4 CASSFVGGGSDTQYF TGTGCCAGCAGTTTTGTCGGGGGGGGGTCAGATACGCAGTATTTT
few TRBJ2-7 NA TRBV7-9 CASSPKGGTGWNEQYF TGTGCCAGCAGCCCTAAGGGAGGGACAGGTTGGAACGAGCAGTACTTC
few TRBJ1-1 NA TRBV7-9 CASSLVEGTNTEAFF TGTGCCAGCAGCTTAGTGGAGGGGACGAACACTGAAGCTTTCTTT
NA TRBJ2-7 TRBD2 TRBV15 CATSRELSGVAEQYF TGTGCCACCAGCAGAGAGCTGAGCGGGGTGGCCGAGCAGTACTTC
NA TRBJ1-2 NA TRBV2 CASSPPTEVGYTF TGTGCCAGCAGCCCCCCGACAGAGGTGGGCTACACCTTC
few TRBJ2-7 NA TRBV20-1 CSATPDQGGKWQYF TGCAGTGCTACCCCCGATCAGGGTGGTAAGTGGCAGTACTTC
few TRBJ1-4 NA TRBV27 CASSPWAALPTNEKLFF TGTGCCAGCAGCCCTTGGGCAGCCTTACCAACTAATGAAAAACTGTTTTTT
few TRBJ1-1 NA TRBV12-3/TRBV12-4 CASTFLGAGEAFF TGTGCCAGCACCTTTTTAGGAGCAGGTGAAGCTTTCTTT
NA TRBJ1-1 TRBD1 TRBV29-1 CSVQGGKSTEAFF TGCAGCGTACAGGGGGGAAAGAGCACTGAAGCTTTCTTT
NA TRBJ1-2 NA TRBV27 CASSFYLGAHGYTF TGTGCCAGCAGTTTCTATTTAGGGGCGCATGGCTACACCTTC
NA TRBJ1-1 TRBD1 TRBV6-5 CASSYFPFRDRGEFTEAFF TGTGCCAGCAGTTACTTCCCGTTTCGGGACAGGGGTGAATTCACTGAAGCTTTCTTT
many TRBJ2-5 NA TRBV6-2/TRBV6-3 CASSYYGQETQYF TGTGCCAGCAGTTACTACGGTCAAGAGACCCAGTACTTC